This T cell receptor (beta chain) was identified during a study of regulatory T cells in long-lasting Graves disease. Trimming cost V 6 bases and J 2 bases, with 11 bases left between them. The CDR3 sequence is 14 residues long. CDR1 is SNHLY, CDR2 FYNNEI, per germline. There are many counts of this clonotype. Antigen unknown. Study-wide points: Persistent patients shared under 3,000 public clonotypes among themselves. Newly diagnosed patients shared fewer, at about a thousand.

The time point is: persistent/refractory GD, antithyroid drugs over 5 years with positive TRAb. PBMC-derived RNA was used for the TCR library. Building of the TCR beta libraries involved iRepertoire HTBI primers and Arm-PCR of CDR3 regions. TCRdb reprocessed the multiplex PCR reads with MiXCR, giving one entry per CDR3 protein. This sample has roughly 400,000 distinct CDR3 sequences, with around 21% found just once. Here the sequenced sample was peripheral blood mononuclear cells (PBMCs), taken when the disease was refractory, from a patient treated with antithyroid drugs. The clonotype originates from a female donor with Graves disease. The gene calls are TRBV2 and TRBJ1-3; D perhaps matches TRBD1 (6 bases). The CDR3 protein is CASRQGTAGNTIYF. The CDR3 nucleotides read TGTGCCAGCAGACAGGGAACAGCTGGAAACACCATATATTTT.